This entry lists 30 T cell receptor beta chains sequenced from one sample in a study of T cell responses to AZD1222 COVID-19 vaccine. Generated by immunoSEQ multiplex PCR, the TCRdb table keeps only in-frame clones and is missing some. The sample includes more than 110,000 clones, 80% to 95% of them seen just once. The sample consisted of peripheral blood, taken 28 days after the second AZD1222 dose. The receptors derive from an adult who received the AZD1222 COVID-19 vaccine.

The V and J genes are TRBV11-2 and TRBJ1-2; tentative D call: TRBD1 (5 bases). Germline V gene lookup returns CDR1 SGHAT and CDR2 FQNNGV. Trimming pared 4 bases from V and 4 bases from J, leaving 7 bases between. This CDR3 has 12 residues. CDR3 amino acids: CASSSDSYGYTF. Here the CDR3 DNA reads TGTGCCAGCAGCTCTGACAGCTATGGCTACACCTTC.

The DNA for the CDR3 is TGTGCCAGCAGCAAGGGTGGAGGGTCCTACAATGAGCAGTTCTTC. Translation: CASSKGGGSYNEQFF. This chain connects TRBV2 to TRBJ2-1; D possibly corresponds to TRBD2 (6 bases). This CDR3 has 15 residues. With 6 bases removed from V and 1 base from J, the gap between germline ends came to 13 bases. Germline-derived CDR1 and CDR2 are SNHLY and FYNNEI. The whole variable domain, filled in from reference TRBV2 and TRBJ2-1, reads EPEVTQTPSHQVTQMGQEVILRCVPISNHLYFYWYRQILGQKVEFLVSFYNNEISEKSEIFDDQFSVERPDGSNFTLKIRSTKLEDSAMYFCASSKGGGSYNEQFFGPGTRLTVL.

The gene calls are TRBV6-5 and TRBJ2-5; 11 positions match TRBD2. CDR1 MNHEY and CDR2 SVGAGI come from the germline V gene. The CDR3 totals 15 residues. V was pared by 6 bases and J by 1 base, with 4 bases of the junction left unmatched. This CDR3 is CASRAGTSGQETQYF. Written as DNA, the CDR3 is TGTGCCAGCAGGGCCGGGACTAGCGGCCAAGAGACCCAGTACTTC.

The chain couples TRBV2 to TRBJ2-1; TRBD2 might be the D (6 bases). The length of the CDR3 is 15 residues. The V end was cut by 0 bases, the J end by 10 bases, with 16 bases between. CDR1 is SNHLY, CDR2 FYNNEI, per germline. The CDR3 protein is CASSEALPGAGEQFF. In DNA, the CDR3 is TGTGCCAGCAGTGAAGCGCTTCCGGGAGCTGGAGAGCAGTTCTTC.

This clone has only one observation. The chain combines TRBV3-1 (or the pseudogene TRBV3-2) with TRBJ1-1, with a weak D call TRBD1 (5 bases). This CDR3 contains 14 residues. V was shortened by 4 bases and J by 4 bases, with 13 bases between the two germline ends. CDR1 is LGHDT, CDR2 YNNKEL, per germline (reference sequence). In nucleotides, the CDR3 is TGTGCCAGCAGCCTCGGAGGGGAGGGCACTGAAGCTTTCTTT. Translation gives CASSLGGEGTEAFF.

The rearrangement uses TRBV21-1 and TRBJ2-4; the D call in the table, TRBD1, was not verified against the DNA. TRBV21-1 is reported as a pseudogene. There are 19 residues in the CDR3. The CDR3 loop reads CASSKLQADQPLAKNIQYF. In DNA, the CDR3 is TGTGCCAGCAGCAAACTACAGGCAGACCAACCTTTAGCCAAAAACATTCAGTACTTC.

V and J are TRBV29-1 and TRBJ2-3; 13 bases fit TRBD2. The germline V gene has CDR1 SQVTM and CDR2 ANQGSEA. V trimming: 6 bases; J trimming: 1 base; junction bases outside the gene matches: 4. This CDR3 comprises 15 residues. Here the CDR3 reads CSVGTSGDRTDTQYF. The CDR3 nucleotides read TGCAGCGTGGGGACTAGCGGGGACCGCACAGATACGCAGTATTTT.

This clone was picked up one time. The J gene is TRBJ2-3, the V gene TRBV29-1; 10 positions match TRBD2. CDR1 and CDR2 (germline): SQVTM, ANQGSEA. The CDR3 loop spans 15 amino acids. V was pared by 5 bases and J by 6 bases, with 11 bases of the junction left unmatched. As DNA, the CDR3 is TGCAGCGTTCTGCCAGCGGGAGGGCCTGGGGATACGCAGTATTTT. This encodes CSVLPAGGPGDTQYF.

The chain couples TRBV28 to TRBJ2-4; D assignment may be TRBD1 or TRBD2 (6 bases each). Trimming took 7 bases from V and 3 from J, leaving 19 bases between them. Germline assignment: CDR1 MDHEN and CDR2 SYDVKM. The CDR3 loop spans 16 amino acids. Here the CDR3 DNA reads TGTGCCAGCACCCGCAGGGGTTCGGAGGGCAAAAACATTCAGTACTTC. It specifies CASTRRGSEGKNIQYF.

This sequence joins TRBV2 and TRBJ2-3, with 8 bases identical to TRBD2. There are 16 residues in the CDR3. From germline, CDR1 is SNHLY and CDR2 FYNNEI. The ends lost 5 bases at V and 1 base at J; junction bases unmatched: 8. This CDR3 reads CASSRNSGAGTDTQYF. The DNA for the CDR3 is TGTGCCAGCAGTCGCAATAGCGGGGCAGGCACAGATACGCAGTATTTT.

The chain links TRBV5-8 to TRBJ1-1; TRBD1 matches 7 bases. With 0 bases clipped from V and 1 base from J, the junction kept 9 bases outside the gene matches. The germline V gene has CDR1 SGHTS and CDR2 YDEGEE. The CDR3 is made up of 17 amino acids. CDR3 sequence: CASSLEGAGGPNTEAFF. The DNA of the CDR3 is TGTGCCAGCAGCTTGGAAGGGGCAGGGGGGCCGAACACTGAAGCTTTCTTT.

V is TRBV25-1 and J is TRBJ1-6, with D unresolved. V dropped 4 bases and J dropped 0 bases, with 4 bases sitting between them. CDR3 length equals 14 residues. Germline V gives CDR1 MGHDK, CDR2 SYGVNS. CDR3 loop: CASSGYSYNSPLHF. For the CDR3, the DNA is TGTGCCAGCAGTGGGTACTCCTATAATTCACCCCTCCACTTT.

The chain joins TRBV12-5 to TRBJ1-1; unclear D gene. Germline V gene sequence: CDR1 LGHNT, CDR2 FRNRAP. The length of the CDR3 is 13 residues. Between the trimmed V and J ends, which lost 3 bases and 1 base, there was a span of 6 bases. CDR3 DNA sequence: TGTGCTAGTGGTTTAGGAGGGAACACTGAAGCTTTCTTT. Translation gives CASGLGGNTEAFF.

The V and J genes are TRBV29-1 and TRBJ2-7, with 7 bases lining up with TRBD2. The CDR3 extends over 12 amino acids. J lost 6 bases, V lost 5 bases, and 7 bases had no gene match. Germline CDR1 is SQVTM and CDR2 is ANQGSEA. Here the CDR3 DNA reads TGCAGCGTTAGTTGGCGGGAGAGCGAGCAGTACTTC. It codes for CSVSWRESEQYF.

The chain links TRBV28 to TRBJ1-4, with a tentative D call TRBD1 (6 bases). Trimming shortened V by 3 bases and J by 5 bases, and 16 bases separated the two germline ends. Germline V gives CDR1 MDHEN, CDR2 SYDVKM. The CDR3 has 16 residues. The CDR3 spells CASSFLFQGLNEKLFF. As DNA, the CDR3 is TGTGCCAGCAGTTTTCTCTTTCAGGGGCTAAATGAAAAACTGTTTTTT.

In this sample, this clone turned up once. For the CDR3, the DNA is TGCAGCGTTGGCCGGGGGCAAGAGACCCAGTACTTC. This translates into CSVGRGQETQYF. The genes are TRBV29-1 and TRBJ2-5, with D possibly being TRBD2 (6 bases). Trimming cost V 4 bases and J 2 bases, with 8 bases left between them. The CDR3 totals 12 residues. The germline V gene has CDR1 SQVTM and CDR2 ANQGSEA.

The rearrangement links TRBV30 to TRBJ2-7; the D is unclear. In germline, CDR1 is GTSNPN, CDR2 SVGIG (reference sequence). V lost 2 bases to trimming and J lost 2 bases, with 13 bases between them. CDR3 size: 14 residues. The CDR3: CAWSLDPAAYEQYF. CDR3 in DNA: TGTGCCTGGAGTCTAGATCCAGCAGCCTACGAGCAGTACTTC.

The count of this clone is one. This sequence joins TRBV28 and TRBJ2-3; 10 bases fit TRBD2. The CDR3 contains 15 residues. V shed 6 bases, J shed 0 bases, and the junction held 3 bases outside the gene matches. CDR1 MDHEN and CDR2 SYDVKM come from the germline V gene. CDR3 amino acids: CASSELAGSTDTQYF. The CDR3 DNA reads TGTGCCAGCAGCGAACTAGCGGGGAGCACAGATACGCAGTATTTT.

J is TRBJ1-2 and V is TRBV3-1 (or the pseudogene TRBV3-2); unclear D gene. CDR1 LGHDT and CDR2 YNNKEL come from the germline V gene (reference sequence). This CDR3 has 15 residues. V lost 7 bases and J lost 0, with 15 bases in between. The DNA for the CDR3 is TGTGCCAGCACCCGAGGGCAGGTTGCTAACTATGGCTACACCTTC. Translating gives CASTRGQVANYGYTF.

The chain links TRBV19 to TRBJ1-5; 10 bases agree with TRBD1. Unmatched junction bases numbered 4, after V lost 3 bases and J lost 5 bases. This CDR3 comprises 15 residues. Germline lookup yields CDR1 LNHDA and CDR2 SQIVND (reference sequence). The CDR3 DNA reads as TGTGCCAGTAGTATCCGCGGGACAGGGGATCAGCCCCAGCATTTT. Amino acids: CASSIRGTGDQPQHF.

The CDR3 loop reads CSVRQGPGNQPQHF. The CDR3 DNA reads TGCAGCGTTCGACAGGGGCCCGGCAATCAGCCCCAGCATTTT. This rearrangement joins TRBV29-1 to TRBJ1-5, with 8 bases fitting TRBD1. Germline values: CDR1 SQVTM, CDR2 ANQGSEA. The CDR3 loop spans 14 amino acids. Trimming cost V 5 bases and J 2 bases; bases outside gene matches: 5.

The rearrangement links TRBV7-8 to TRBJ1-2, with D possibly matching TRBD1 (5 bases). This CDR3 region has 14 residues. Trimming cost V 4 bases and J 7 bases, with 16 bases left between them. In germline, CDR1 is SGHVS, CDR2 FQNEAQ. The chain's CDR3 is CASSSGAMKSGYTF. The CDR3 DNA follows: TGTGCCAGCAGCTCTGGGGCAATGAAAAGTGGCTACACCTTC.

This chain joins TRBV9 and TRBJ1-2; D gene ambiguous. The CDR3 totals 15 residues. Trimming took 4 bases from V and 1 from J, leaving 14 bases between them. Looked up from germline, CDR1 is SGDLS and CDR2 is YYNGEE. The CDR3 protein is CASSPDGFFNYGYTF. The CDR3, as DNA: TGTGCCAGCAGCCCCGACGGGTTCTTTAACTATGGCTACACCTTC.

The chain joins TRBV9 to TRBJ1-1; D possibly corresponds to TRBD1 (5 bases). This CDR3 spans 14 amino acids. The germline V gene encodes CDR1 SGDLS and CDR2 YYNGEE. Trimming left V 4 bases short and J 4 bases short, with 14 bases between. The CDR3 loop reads CASSPLGGATEAFF. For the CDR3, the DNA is TGTGCCAGCAGCCCCCTCGGTGGGGCCACTGAAGCTTTCTTT.

The CDR3, as DNA: TGTGCCAGCAGGAAAATAGCGGCCAATGAGCAGTTCTTC. This codes for CASRKIAANEQFF. The chain carries TRBV6-5 and TRBJ2-1, with D possibly being TRBD2 (6 bases). Trimming left V 6 bases short and J 6 bases short, with 12 bases between. The CDR3 is made up of 13 amino acids. Germline values: CDR1 MNHEY, CDR2 SVGAGI.

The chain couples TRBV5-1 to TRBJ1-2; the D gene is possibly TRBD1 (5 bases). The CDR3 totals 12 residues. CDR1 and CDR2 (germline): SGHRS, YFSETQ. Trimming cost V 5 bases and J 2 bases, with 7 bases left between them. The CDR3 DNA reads TGCGCCAGCAGTGGGACCAACTATGGCTACACCTTC. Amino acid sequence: CASSGTNYGYTF.

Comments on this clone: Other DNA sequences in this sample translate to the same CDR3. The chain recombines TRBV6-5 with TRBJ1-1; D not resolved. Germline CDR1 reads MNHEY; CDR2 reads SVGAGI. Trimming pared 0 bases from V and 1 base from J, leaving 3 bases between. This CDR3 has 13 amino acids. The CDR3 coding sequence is TGTGCCAGCAGTTACTCGCGGAACACTGAAGCTTTCTTT. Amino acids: CASSYSRNTEAFF.

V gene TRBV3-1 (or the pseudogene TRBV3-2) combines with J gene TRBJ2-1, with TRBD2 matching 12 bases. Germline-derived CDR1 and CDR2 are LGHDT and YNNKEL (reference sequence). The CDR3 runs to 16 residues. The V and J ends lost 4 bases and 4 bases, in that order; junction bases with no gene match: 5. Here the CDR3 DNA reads TGTGCCAGCAGCCCTCGCGGGACTAGCGGGTACAATGAGCAGTTCTTC. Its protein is CASSPRGTSGYNEQFF.

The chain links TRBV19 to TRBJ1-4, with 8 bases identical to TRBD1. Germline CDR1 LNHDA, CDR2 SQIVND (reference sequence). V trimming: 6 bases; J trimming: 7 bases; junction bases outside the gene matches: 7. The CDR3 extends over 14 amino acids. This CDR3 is CASSPGTGGEKLFF. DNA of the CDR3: TGTGCCAGTAGCCCTGGTACAGGGGGTGAAAAACTGTTTTTT.

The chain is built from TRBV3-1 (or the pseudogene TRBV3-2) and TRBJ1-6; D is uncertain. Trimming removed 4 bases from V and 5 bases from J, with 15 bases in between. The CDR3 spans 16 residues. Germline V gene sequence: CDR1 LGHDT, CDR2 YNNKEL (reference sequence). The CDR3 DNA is TGTGCCAGCAGCCCCCGATGGAAGGGCCATAATTCACCCCTCCACTTT. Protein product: CASSPRWKGHNSPLHF.